The rows below give T cell receptor beta chains drawn from one sample of a study of T cells in Graves' hyperthyroidism and ophthalmopathy. TCRdb fed the multiplex PCR reads into MiXCR, producing one record per CDR3 protein. Here the sample spans hundreds of thousands of distinct CDR3 sequences, about 14% being singletons. Sequences were obtained from blood. The receptors derive from a woman younger than 35 with Graves' hyperthyroidism. Each CDR3 is given without its conserved first and last residue. The order of the fields is clone size, V gene, J gene, D gene, CDR3 protein. A D gene is named only where the DNA matches it firmly. Rows give clone size only sometimes, using once, few, many, or a class for an expanded clone.

abundance: many
v_gene: TRBV3-1
j_gene: TRBJ2-1
d_gene: NA
CDR3aa: ASSEDGGRNEQF

abundance: many
v_gene: TRBV28
j_gene: TRBJ1-2
d_gene: NA
CDR3aa: ASSFQGIQYGYT

abundance: NA
v_gene: TRBV27
j_gene: TRBJ2-2
d_gene: NA
CDR3aa: ASSRGSNTGELF

abundance: NA
v_gene: TRBV19
j_gene: TRBJ2-1
d_gene: TRBD2
CDR3aa: ASSIRGGRANEQF

abundance: few
v_gene: TRBV20-1
j_gene: TRBJ2-7
d_gene: NA
CDR3aa: SARDSSGGSHEQY

abundance: many
v_gene: TRBV11-2
j_gene: TRBJ2-1
d_gene: TRBD1
CDR3aa: ASSFTTGVEQF

abundance: many
v_gene: TRBV7-9
j_gene: TRBJ2-3
d_gene: NA
CDR3aa: ASGPGGDTQY

abundance: once
v_gene: TRBV29-1
j_gene: TRBJ1-1
d_gene: NA
CDR3aa: SPGPGRGSTEAF

abundance: NA
v_gene: TRBV20-1
j_gene: TRBJ2-1
d_gene: TRBD2
CDR3aa: SARDRTSGRGEQF

abundance: many
v_gene: TRBV20-1
j_gene: TRBJ2-5
d_gene: NA
CDR3aa: SANPREAQETQY

abundance: many
v_gene: TRBV28
j_gene: TRBJ1-2
d_gene: TRBD1
CDR3aa: ASRGTGSGYGYT

abundance: NA
v_gene: TRBV9
j_gene: TRBJ2-6
d_gene: NA
CDR3aa: ASSARRGSGANVLT

abundance: many
v_gene: TRBV11-2
j_gene: TRBJ2-3
d_gene: TRBD1
CDR3aa: ASSSPGGQATDTQY

abundance: few
v_gene: TRBV27
j_gene: TRBJ2-7
d_gene: TRBD1
CDR3aa: ASSREATGGFFHEQY

abundance: few
v_gene: TRBV4-1
j_gene: TRBJ2-7
d_gene: TRBD1
CDR3aa: ASGDRFSYEQY

abundance: NA
v_gene: TRBV18
j_gene: TRBJ2-7
d_gene: NA
CDR3aa: ASSPPSRRRIYEQY

abundance: many
v_gene: TRBV4-1
j_gene: TRBJ1-4
d_gene: TRBD1
CDR3aa: ASSSRQGAGNEKLF

abundance: NA
v_gene: TRBV25-1
j_gene: TRBJ1-2
d_gene: NA
CDR3aa: ASSESEVRSSYGYT

abundance: few
v_gene: TRBV11-2
j_gene: TRBJ1-2
d_gene: TRBD1
CDR3aa: ASSAQTGRDGYT

abundance: NA
v_gene: TRBV20-1
j_gene: TRBJ2-3
d_gene: TRBD1
CDR3aa: SASKLDNRDRPTDTQY